This T cell receptor (beta chain) was sequenced during a study of T cells in Graves' hyperthyroidism and ophthalmopathy. In this sample, this clonotype turned up many times. Patients aged 18 to 65 had newly diagnosed hyperthyroidism lasting under 2 months. Authors of the study amplified TCR beta CDR3 regions from RNA transcripts. Researchers ran a first-round RT-PCR on the TCR CDR3 using the HTBI primer set. Using its own MiXCR run on the multiplex PCR reads, TCRdb lists one record per CDR3 protein. The sample carries about 160,000 distinct CDR3 sequences, roughly 9.4% recorded once. Input material: blood. The receptor comes from a woman younger than 30 with Graves' hyperthyroidism that later progressed to Graves' ophthalmopathy.

The CDR3 DNA follows: TGTGCCAGCAGGTCTAGGGGGCGGAGCTACAATGAGCAGTTCTTC. Translation gives CASRSRGRSYNEQFF. The chain joins TRBV2 to TRBJ2-1, with 7 bases that match TRBD1. This CDR3 is 15 amino acids long. The V gene's germline CDR1 is SNHLY and CDR2 FYNNEI. With 6 bases clipped from V and 3 bases from J, the junction kept 8 bases outside the gene matches. The full variable domain, completed using reference TRBV2 and TRBJ2-1, is EPEVTQTPSHQVTQMGQEVILRCVPISNHLYFYWYRQILGQKVEFLVSFYNNEISEKSEIFDDQFSVERPDGSNFTLKIRSTKLEDSAMYFCASRSRGRSYNEQFFGPGTRLTVL.